This T cell receptor (beta chain) was found in a study of blood T cell repertoires in COVID-19. Study-wide context: The United States, Italy and Spain provided the acute and convalescent COVID-19 samples. The cDNA or gDNA used as material had been derived from T cells, B-cell-depleted T cells, or PBMCs.

Profiling relied on immunoSEQ multiplex PCR, and the TCRdb table lists in-frame clones only, not all of them. The sample has just over 200,000 clones; more than 75% are singletons. The receptor's source is an elderly man with acute or convalescent COVID-19. Sequenced sample: peripheral blood.

The CDR3 region is CASSDRDRAPNYGYTF. In DNA, the CDR3 is TGTGCCAGCAGCGACCGGGACAGGGCCCCTAACTATGGCTACACCTTC. The V and J genes are TRBV7-9 and TRBJ1-2; 9 nucleotides agree with TRBD1. V lost 5 bases and J lost 0; bases outside the gene matches: 7. The CDR3 is 16 amino acids. Germline loops: CDR1 SEHNR, CDR2 FQNEAQ (reference sequence).